Here is one T cell receptor (beta chain) with its context. As yet, its antigen is unknown. The source of the sample is a study of OX40 agonist ivuxolimab in advanced cancers. Only in-frame clones appear in the TCRdb table, and some are missing; sequencing was by immunoSEQ multiplex PCR. The sample carries 65,000 to 75,000 clones, roughly 80% recorded once. Germline V gene lookup returns CDR1 MNHEY and CDR2 SMNVEV (reference sequence). The V end lost 3 bases, the J end lost 8 bases, and 14 bases lay between the germline ends. The CDR3 sequence is 15 residues long. Overall study results and limits: At 0.1 to 3.0 mg/kg, CD4+ and CD8+ blood T cells expanded clonally by week 6.

This receptor was taken from an adult with an advanced solid tumor such as melanoma, head and neck, liver or kidney cancer. J is TRBJ1-6 and V is TRBV27, with unresolved D. Sequencing used CD4+ or CD8+ T cells sorted from blood, obtained in a trial of the OX40 agonist ivuxolimab. In nucleotides, the CDR3 is TGTGCCAGCAGTTTTTCGGCGGTCCGGGATTCACCCCTCCACTTT. The encoded protein is CASSFSAVRDSPLHF.